A single TCR beta chain is shown here with its context. This clonotype has just a few counts. The clone's antigen remains unknown. Within one base of it there is no much larger clone, and no base qualities were kept. These data originate in a study of T cells in Graves' hyperthyroidism and ophthalmopathy (dated by TCRdb to between 2018 and 2021). General notes on the study: Peripheral blood samples were taken at initial diagnosis, before any treatment was given. To identify distinguishing TCR V-J signatures, a discovery cohort of around 100 patients was used, comprising 40 to 45 with Graves' ophthalmopathy and some 57 with stable Graves' hyperthyroidism. Prospective prediction of ophthalmopathy was tested in an independent validation cohort consisting of 18 to 20 hyperthyroidism patients and some 17 patients who later progressed to ophthalmopathy. For training and testing, the 100 patients in the discovery cohort were randomly divided in a 7:3 ratio. The study also compared thyroid tissue and blood T-cell repertoires from a handful of Graves' hyperthyroidism patients. After sampling, hyperthyroidism patients received methimazole starting at 30 mg daily, and ophthalmopathy patients received high-dose intravenous methylprednisolone. The paper reports TCR Vbeta CDR3 sequencing of some 140 peripheral blood samples: approximately 41 ophthalmopathy, about 75 hyperthyroidism and around 17 progressor patients. Study-wide findings and limitations: In validation, the model predicted progression to ophthalmopathy a median of roughly 6.5 months before onset, with roughly 68% sensitivity and 72.22% specificity. A model built on a 13 V-J signature distinguished ophthalmopathy from stable hyperthyroidism, reaching 85% to 90% sensitivity and under 84% specificity in cross-validation and 80%/75% in testing. Most expanded thyroid clonotypes (frequency above 0.001) were also detected in blood, suggesting blood repertoires may reflect thyroid immune responses. Sample size was not statistically predetermined, and investigators were not blinded to group allocation.

TCR beta CDR3 regions were amplified from RNA transcripts. The first round of RT-PCR for the TCR CDR3 was performed with the HTBI primer set and the Qiagen OneStep RT-PCR kit. A second multiplex PCR round built the libraries, followed by size selection and purification. Sequencing of the libraries was done on an Illumina HiSeq2000 using paired-end 100 bp reads. Per the source publication's procedure: Raw data were processed with SOAPnuke, discarding reads with adapters, uncalled bases, mean Phred below 15, or no exact constant-primer or identifier match. COPE v1.2.5 was used to merge the high-quality paired reads, and each unique nucleotide sequence was defined as a clonotype. MiTCR v1.1 was used to align clonotypes to the IMGT TRBV, TRBD and TRBJ reference segments. The analysis was restricted to V-J combinations with a frequency above 0.0001, which together covered about 99% of the repertoires. A TCS score was defined as the ratio between F50 (clonal expansion) and ExV (chaos), using BLOSUM62-based TCRdist between CDR3 peptides within each V-J. Welch's t-statistics and random forest reduced 450 to 600 V-J features to 10 to 15, which were used in a naive Bayes classifier (R e1071). TCRdb trimmed public reads at Q25 via fastp, called clones via MiXCR and kept in-frame beta chains. Each record represents a unique CDR3 protein, reported with the most common genes and DNA among its rows. TCRdb, not the authors, supplied the V and J calls. The sample table contains 95,000 to 110,000 distinct CDR3 sequences; only one count was recorded for roughly 15% of them. Jointly, the top ten make up 35% to 50% of the sample.

Graves' hyperthyroidism was defined as stable when no progression to ophthalmopathy occurred over 18 months of follow-up. The hyperthyroidism patients were between 18 and 65 years old and newly diagnosed, with a disease duration of less than 2 months. Any patient with an uncontrolled infection, another autoimmune disease, pregnancy or lactation was excluded. Diagnoses were established on the basis of clinical symptoms, serum thyroxine and TRAb, thyroid ultrasound, and orbital computed tomography. PBMCs were isolated from about 9 ml of fresh peripheral blood by Ficoll-Paque density gradient centrifugation. Trizol reagent was used to extract total RNA, and RNA quality was then checked on an Agilent 2100 Bioanalyzer. The germline V gene supplies CDR1 MGHRA and CDR2 YSYEKL. Trimming takes 2 bases off V and 2 bases off J; junction bases not matched to a gene: 3. Counted from cysteine to phenylalanine, this CDR3 has 16 amino acids. Left in the record is the CDR3 DNA by itself, 48 bases read in frame from the first base.

Sequences were obtained from blood. The rearrangement combines TRBV4-1 with TRBJ2-3; TRBD1 fits 11 bases in the junction. This receptor was identified in a woman in her 50s with Graves' hyperthyroidism. The nucleotide sequence is TGCGCCAGCAGCCAACGGACAGGGGGCTACACAGATACGCAGTATTTT. This sequence encodes CASSQRTGGYTDTQYF.